Shown below are 25 T cell receptor beta chains from a single sample sequenced in a study of cytomegalovirus exposure and HLA in healthy donors. Primers for the PCR totalled 60 Vbeta and 13 Jbeta. Method: immunoSEQ multiplex PCR; TCRdb's copy keeps in-frame clones and lacks some. The data hold 65,000 to 95,000 clones, with 65% to 80% observed a single time. What was sequenced was PBMCs. The source is a man aged 25 to 45 in good health and CMV-seronegative.

This clone appeared a few times. The chain uses TRBV4-3 and TRBJ1-3, with D hard to call. Looked up from germline, CDR1 is LGHNA and CDR2 is YSLEER. With 1 base removed from V and 1 base from J, the gap between germline ends came to 8 bases. The CDR3 spans 15 residues. CDR3 nucleotides: TGCGCCAGCAGCCAAGCGGTTCCTTCTGGAAACACCATATATTTT. As protein: CASSQAVPSGNTIYF.

The V and J genes are TRBV25-1 and TRBJ2-2, with D perhaps matching TRBD1 (6 bases). This CDR3 is built from 13 residues. Germline CDR1 is MGHDK and CDR2 is SYGVNS. The V and J ends lost 6 bases and 8 bases respectively, with 13 bases between them. CDR3: CASRGASGGELFF. The CDR3 DNA sequence: TGTGCCAGCAGGGGGGCGTCGGGGGGGGAGCTGTTTTTT.

The CDR3 here is CASSRDRYYEQYF. CDR3 bases: TGTGCCAGCAGCCGGGACAGATACTACGAGCAGTACTTC. The chain combines TRBV5-6 with TRBJ2-7; 7 bases fit TRBD1. The junction had 4 bases not matched to a gene; V was cut back by 4 bases and J by 3 bases. The CDR3 runs 13 residues. CDR1 and CDR2 (germline): SGHDT, YYEEEE.

This rearrangement joins TRBV5-1 to TRBJ1-1; D unclear. This CDR3 spans 16 amino acids. V lost 4 bases to trimming and J lost 0 bases, with 16 bases between them. The germline CDR1 and CDR2 sequences are SGHRS and YFSETQ. This CDR3 reads CASSPLPTNMNTEAFF. In nucleotides, the CDR3 is TGCGCCAGCAGCCCCCTCCCGACAAATATGAACACTGAAGCTTTCTTT.

The chain links TRBV19 to TRBJ2-1, with no clear D. The V gene's germline CDR1 is LNHDA and CDR2 SQIVND (reference sequence). V shed 8 bases and J shed 2 bases, with 10 bases lying between them. This CDR3 comprises 13 residues. For the CDR3, the DNA is TGTGCCAGTCTAGGCGTAGCCTACAATGAGCAGTTCTTC. Its translation is CASLGVAYNEQFF. Full variable domain (rest looked up from reference TRBV19 and TRBJ2-1): DGGITQSPKYLFRKEGQNVTLSCEQNLNHDAMYWYRQDPGQGLRLIYYSQIVNDFQKGDIAEGYSVSREKKESFPLTVTSAQKNPTAFYLCASLGVAYNEQFFGPGTRLTVL.

The chain recombines TRBV25-1 with TRBJ1-2; TRBD1 matches at 8 bases. After removal of 1 base from V and 3 bases from J, the junction contained 4 bases not matched to a gene. CDR1 MGHDK and CDR2 SYGVNS come from the germline V gene. The CDR3 length is 15 residues. The CDR3: CASSEFSGGHYGYTF. DNA for the CDR3: TGTGCCAGCAGTGAATTCTCAGGGGGCCACTATGGCTACACCTTC.

The chain employs TRBV10-3 and TRBJ1-5; possible D gene TRBD1, 6 bases. V was clipped by 2 bases and J by 7 bases, with 15 bases between them. The CDR3 has 15 amino acids. The germline V gene encodes CDR1 ENHRY and CDR2 SYGVKD. The CDR3 loop reads CAISELGGRGQPQHF. DNA for the CDR3: TGTGCCATCAGTGAGCTGGGGGGGCGCGGACAGCCCCAGCATTTT.

The gene calls are TRBV4-1 and TRBJ2-5; D is unresolved. With 0 bases removed from V and 3 bases from J, the gap between germline ends came to 5 bases. The CDR3 spans 13 residues. Germline CDR1 is MGHRA and CDR2 is YSYEKL. The CDR3: CASSQEGEETQYF. The CDR3 coding sequence is TGCGCCAGCAGCCAAGAAGGAGAAGAGACCCAGTACTTC.

The chain links TRBV9 to TRBJ1-3; 8 positions agree with TRBD1. The CDR3 sequence is 15 residues long. Per the germline V gene, CDR1 is SGDLS and CDR2 is YYNGEE. V lost 4 bases and J lost 2; bases outside the gene matches: 5. The CDR3 DNA sequence: TGTGCCAGCAGCCGACAGGGGACAACTGGAAACACCATATATTTT. This translates into CASSRQGTTGNTIYF.

The chain recombines TRBV20-1 with TRBJ1-1; D gene uncertain. The CDR3 runs to 11 residues. Germline V lookup: CDR1 DFQATT, CDR2 SNEGSKA (reference sequence). Trimming took 6 bases from V and 4 from J, leaving 9 bases between them. The CDR3 sequence: CSAAATTEAFF. CDR3 nucleotides: TGCAGTGCCGCGGCAACCACTGAAGCTTTCTTT.

The chain has TRBV11-2 and TRBJ2-7, with TRBD1 matching 7 bases. This CDR3 spans 14 amino acids. Germline V gives CDR1 SGHAT, CDR2 FQNNGV. V trimming: 3 bases; J trimming: 2 bases; junction bases outside the gene matches: 4. CDR3 DNA sequence: TGTGCCAGCAGCTTCAGACAGGGTCCCTACGAGCAGTACTTC. Residues: CASSFRQGPYEQYF.

The rearrangement uses TRBV4-3 and TRBJ2-7; D may be TRBD1 (6 bases). Germline assignment: CDR1 LGHNA and CDR2 YSLEER. CDR3 size: 14 residues. Deletions cut 1 base from V and 5 bases from J, with 12 bases between. The CDR3 spells CASSQAQGRNEQYF. The CDR3 DNA follows: TGCGCCAGCAGCCAAGCACAGGGTAGGAACGAGCAGTACTTC.

The V and J genes are TRBV2 and TRBJ1-5; D unclear. CDR1 is SNHLY and CDR2 is FYNNEI in the germline V gene. Trimming cost V 0 bases and J 9 bases, with 12 bases left between them. This CDR3 is built from 14 residues. The CDR3: CASSEAARGGPQHF. In nucleotides, the CDR3 is TGTGCCAGCAGTGAAGCTGCACGGGGAGGGCCCCAGCATTTT. Together with reference TRBV2 and TRBJ1-5, the CDR3 gives the full variable domain: EPEVTQTPSHQVTQMGQEVILRCVPISNHLYFYWYRQILGQKVEFLVSFYNNEISEKSEIFDDQFSVERPDGSNFTLKIRSTKLEDSAMYFCASSEAARGGPQHFGDGTRLSIL.

The rearrangement links TRBV10-3 to TRBJ2-5, with TRBD2 matching over 7 bases. V was pared by 3 bases and J by 4 bases, with 14 bases of the junction left unmatched. The CDR3 sequence is 17 residues long. CDR1 and CDR2 from the germline V gene are ENHRY and SYGVKD. The CDR3 DNA is TGTGCCATCAGTGACACCGTTTCTAGCGGTGAGCGAGAGACCCAGTACTTC. Translating gives CAISDTVSSGERETQYF.

This sequence joins TRBV6-4 and TRBJ2-1, with TRBD2 identical over 7 bases. Trimming took 3 bases from V and 4 from J; bases not matched to a gene: 12. The CDR3 has 17 amino acids. The germline CDR1 and CDR2 sequences are MRHNA and SNTAGT. The CDR3 DNA follows: TGTGCCAGCAGTGAGCGAAGCGGGACTACCCTATACAATGAGCAGTTCTTC. As protein: CASSERSGTTLYNEQFF.

As DNA, the CDR3 is TGTGCCAGCACCCAGACAGAGTGGCGCTTCTTT. It encodes CASTQTEWRFF. The chain combines TRBV6-6 with TRBJ1-1; a weak D match, TRBD1 (5 bases). The CDR3 runs 11 residues. V was trimmed by 7 bases and J by 14 bases, leaving 17 bases between them. Germline loops: CDR1 MNHNY, CDR2 SVGAGI (reference sequence).

This chain uses TRBV15 with TRBJ2-7, with D perhaps TRBD1 (6 bases). Germline CDR1 LNHNV, CDR2 YYDKDF (reference sequence). This CDR3 comprises 14 residues. V shed 0 bases and J shed 0 bases, with 6 bases lying between them. CDR3 sequence: CATSREGGSYEQYF. Here the CDR3 DNA reads TGTGCCACCAGCAGAGAAGGGGGCTCCTACGAGCAGTACTTC. The full variable domain, in which reference TRBV15 and TRBJ2-7 provide the parts outside the CDR3, is DAMVIQNPRYQVTQFGKPVTLSCSQTLNHNVMYWYQQKSSQAPKLLFHYYDKDFNNEADTPDNFQSRRPNTSFCFLDIRSPGLGDTAMYLCATSREGGSYEQYFGPGTRLTVT.

The rearrangement uses TRBV28 and TRBJ1-5, with a possible D match to TRBD1 (6 bases). The CDR3 is made up of 13 amino acids. Deletions cut 6 bases from V and 6 bases from J, with 12 bases between. Germline assignment: CDR1 MDHEN and CDR2 SYDVKM. DNA of the CDR3: TGTGCCAGCAGCAGGGACACGGTTCAGCCCCAGCATTTT. As protein: CASSRDTVQPQHF.

The CDR3 region is CASSPRLAGYNEQFF. The DNA of the CDR3 is TGTGCCAGCAGCCCTAGACTAGCGGGTTACAATGAGCAGTTCTTC. The chain employs TRBV14 and TRBJ2-1; 10 bases are a match to TRBD2. This CDR3 is built from 15 residues. Trimming took 4 bases from V and 4 from J; bases not matched to a gene: 4. The germline V gene encodes CDR1 SGHDN and CDR2 FVKESK. Based on the CDR3 plus reference TRBV14 and TRBJ2-1, the full variable domain is EAGVTQFPSHSVIEKGQTVTLRCDPISGHDNLYWYRRVMGKEIKFLLHFVKESKQDESGMPNNRFLAERTGGTYSTLKVQPAELEDSGVYFCASSPRLAGYNEQFFGPGTRLTVL.

This clone was counted only a few times. The chain carries TRBV6-5 and TRBJ1-2; 7 bases are a match to TRBD1. Germline CDR1 and CDR2: MNHEY and SVGAGI. V gave up 5 bases and J gave up 8 bases; unmatched junction bases: 8. This CDR3 is built from 13 residues. The DNA for the CDR3 is TGTGCCAGCAGTCTTGACAGGGCCTGCGGCTACACCTTC. This translates into CASSLDRACGYTF.

CDR3 coding DNA: TGCGCCAGCAGCTCGGACAGGGGATTCAATCAGCCCCAGCATTTT. Translating it yields CASSSDRGFNQPQHF. The V and J genes are TRBV4-3 and TRBJ1-5; 9 bases are a match to TRBD1. The CDR3 covers 15 residues. J lost 3 bases, V lost 5 bases, and 5 bases had no gene match. CDR1 LGHNA and CDR2 YSLEER come from the germline V gene.

The chain combines TRBV2 with TRBJ2-5; TRBD1 matches 7 bases. V dropped 6 bases and J dropped 3; count of bases not matched to a gene: 1. In germline, CDR1 is SNHLY, CDR2 FYNNEI. The CDR3 contains 12 residues. CDR3 sequence (DNA): TGTGCCAGCAGCGACAGGGAAGAGACCCAGTACTTC. Its protein product is CASSDREETQYF.

This clone was seen a handful of times. This sequence joins TRBV7-3 and TRBJ1-6; 7 positions match TRBD1. V lost 4 bases to trimming and J lost 7 bases; unmatched junction nucleotides: 7. CDR3 length: 15 residues. From germline, CDR1 is SGHTA and CDR2 FQGTGA. In DNA form, the CDR3 reads TGTGCCAGCAGCTGGGGGCCGACAGGGAATTCACCCCTCCACTTT. Its translation is CASSWGPTGNSPLHF.

The J gene is TRBJ1-2, the V gene TRBV5-1; TRBD1 matches at 8 bases. The germline V gene has CDR1 SGHRS and CDR2 YFSETQ. The CDR3 contains 15 residues. After removal of 3 bases from V and 2 bases from J, the junction contained 6 bases not matched to a gene. CDR3 loop: CASSSLDRANYGYTF. CDR3 coding DNA: TGCGCCAGCAGCTCCTTGGACAGGGCCAACTATGGCTACACCTTC. Using reference TRBV5-1 and TRBJ1-2 for the parts outside the CDR3, the full variable domain is KAGVTQTPRYLIKTRGQQVTLSCSPISGHRSVSWYQQTPGQGLQFLFEYFSETQRNKGNFPGRFSGRQFSNSRSEMNVSTLELGDSALYLCASSSLDRANYGYTFGSGTRLTVV.

The CDR3 DNA follows: TGTGCCAGCAGAGACGGACAGGACTATGGCTACACCTTC. The encoded protein is CASRDGQDYGYTF. V and J are TRBV6-6 and TRBJ1-2; TRBD1 aligns across 7 bases. Germline V gives CDR1 MNHNY, CDR2 SVGAGI (reference sequence). Trimming cost V 6 bases and J 3 bases; bases outside gene matches: 4. The CDR3 totals 13 residues.